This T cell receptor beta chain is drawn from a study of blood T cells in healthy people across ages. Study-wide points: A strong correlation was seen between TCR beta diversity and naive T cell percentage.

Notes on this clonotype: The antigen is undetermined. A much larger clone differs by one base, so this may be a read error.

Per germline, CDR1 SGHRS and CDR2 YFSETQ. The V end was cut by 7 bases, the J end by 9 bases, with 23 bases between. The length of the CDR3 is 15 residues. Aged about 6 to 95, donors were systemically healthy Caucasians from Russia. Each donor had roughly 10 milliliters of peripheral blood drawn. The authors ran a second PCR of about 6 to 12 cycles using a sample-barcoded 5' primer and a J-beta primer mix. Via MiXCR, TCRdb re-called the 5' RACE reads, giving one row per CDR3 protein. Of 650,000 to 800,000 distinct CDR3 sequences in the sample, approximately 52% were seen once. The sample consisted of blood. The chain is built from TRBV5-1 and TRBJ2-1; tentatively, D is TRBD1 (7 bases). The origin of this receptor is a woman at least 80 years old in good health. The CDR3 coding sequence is TGCGCCAGCCAGACAGGAGGGGGCCACAATGGTGAGCAGTTCTTC. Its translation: CASQTGGGHNGEQFF.